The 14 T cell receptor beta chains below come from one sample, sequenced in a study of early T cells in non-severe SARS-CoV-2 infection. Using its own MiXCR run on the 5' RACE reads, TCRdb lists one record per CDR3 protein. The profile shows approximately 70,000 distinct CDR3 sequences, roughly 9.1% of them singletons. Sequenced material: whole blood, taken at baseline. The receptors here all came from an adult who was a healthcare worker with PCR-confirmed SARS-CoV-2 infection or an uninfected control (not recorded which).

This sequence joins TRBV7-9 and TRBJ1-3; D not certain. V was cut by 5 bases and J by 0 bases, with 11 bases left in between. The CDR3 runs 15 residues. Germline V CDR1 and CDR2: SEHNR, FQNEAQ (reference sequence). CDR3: CASSQTDFSGNTIYF. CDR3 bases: TGTGCCAGCAGCCAGACGGATTTCTCTGGAAACACCATATATTTT.

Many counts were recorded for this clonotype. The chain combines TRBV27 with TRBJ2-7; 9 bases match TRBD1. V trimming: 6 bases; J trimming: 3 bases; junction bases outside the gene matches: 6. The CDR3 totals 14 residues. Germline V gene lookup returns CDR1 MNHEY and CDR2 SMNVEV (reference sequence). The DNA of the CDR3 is TGTGCCAGCAGGTCGACAGGGGGAGACTACGAGCAGTACTTC. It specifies CASRSTGGDYEQYF.

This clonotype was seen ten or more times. The CDR3 sequence: CASSGLLSTDTQYF. The CDR3 region has the DNA TGTGCCAGCAGTGGACTGCTTAGCACAGATACGCAGTATTTT. The chain recombines TRBV6-1 with TRBJ2-3; D is unclear. Germline V lookup: CDR1 MNHNS, CDR2 SASEGT. The CDR3 length is 14 residues. V was pared by 4 bases and J by 0 bases, with 8 bases between.

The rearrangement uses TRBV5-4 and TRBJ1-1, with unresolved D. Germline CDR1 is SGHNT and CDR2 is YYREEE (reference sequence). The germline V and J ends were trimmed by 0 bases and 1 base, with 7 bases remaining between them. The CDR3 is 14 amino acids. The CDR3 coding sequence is TGTGCCAGCAGCTTGGAACGGGGGAACACTGAAGCTTTCTTT. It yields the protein CASSLERGNTEAFF.

CDR3 protein: CASSSAGSSGETQYF. The DNA of the CDR3 is TGTGCCAGCAGCTCAGCGGGCAGCTCTGGGGAGACCCAGTACTTC. The V gene is TRBV7-8, the J gene TRBJ2-5, with a possible D match to TRBD2 (6 bases). CDR1 SGHVS and CDR2 FQNEAQ come from the germline V gene. The germline V and J ends were trimmed by 4 bases and 5 bases, with 17 bases remaining between them. The CDR3 extends over 15 amino acids.

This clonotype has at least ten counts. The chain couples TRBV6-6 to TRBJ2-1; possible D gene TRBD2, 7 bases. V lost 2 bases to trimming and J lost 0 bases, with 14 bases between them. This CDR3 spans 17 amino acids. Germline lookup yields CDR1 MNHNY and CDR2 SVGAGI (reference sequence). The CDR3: CASSYARGASSYNEQFF. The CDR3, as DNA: TGTGCCAGCAGTTACGCCCGGGGGGCGAGCTCCTACAATGAGCAGTTCTTC.

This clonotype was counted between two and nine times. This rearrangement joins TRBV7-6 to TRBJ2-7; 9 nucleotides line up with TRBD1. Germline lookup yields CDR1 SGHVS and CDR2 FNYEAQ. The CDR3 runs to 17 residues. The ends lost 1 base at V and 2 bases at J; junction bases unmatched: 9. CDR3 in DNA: TGTGCCAGCAGCTTAGGTCCGCTAGGGGACAGGGCCTACGAGCAGTACTTC. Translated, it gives CASSLGPLGDRAYEQYF.

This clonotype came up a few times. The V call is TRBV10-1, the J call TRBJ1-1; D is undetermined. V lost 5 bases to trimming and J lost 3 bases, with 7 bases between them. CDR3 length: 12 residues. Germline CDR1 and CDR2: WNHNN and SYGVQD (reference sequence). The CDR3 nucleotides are TGCGCCAGCAGTCCAGGATACACTGAAGCTTTCTTT. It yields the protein CASSPGYTEAFF.

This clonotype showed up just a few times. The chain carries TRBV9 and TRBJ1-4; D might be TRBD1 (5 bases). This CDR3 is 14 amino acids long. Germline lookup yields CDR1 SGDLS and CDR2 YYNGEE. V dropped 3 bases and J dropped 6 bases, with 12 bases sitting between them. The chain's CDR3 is CASSERGLDEKLFF. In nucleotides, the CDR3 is TGTGCCAGCAGCGAGAGGGGTTTAGATGAAAAACTGTTTTTT. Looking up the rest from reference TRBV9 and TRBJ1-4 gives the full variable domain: DSGVTQTPKHLITATGQRVTLRCSPRSGDLSVYWYQQSLDQGLQFLIQYYNGEERAKGNILERFSAQQFPDLHSELNLSSLELGDSALYFCASSERGLDEKLFFGSGTQLSVL.

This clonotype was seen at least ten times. The CDR3 nucleotides read TGTGCCAGTAGTATAGGGAGCGTTGGCATTCAGTACTTC. It encodes CASSIGSVGIQYF. V gene TRBV19 combines with J gene TRBJ2-4; D is ambiguous. V was clipped by 1 base and J by 9 bases, with 10 bases between them. This CDR3 spans 13 amino acids. Germline V gives CDR1 LNHDA, CDR2 SQIVND (reference sequence).

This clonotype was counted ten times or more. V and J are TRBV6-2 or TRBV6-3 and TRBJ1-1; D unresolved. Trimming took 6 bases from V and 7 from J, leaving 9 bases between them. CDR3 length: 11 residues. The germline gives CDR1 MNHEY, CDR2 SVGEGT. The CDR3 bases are TGTGCCAGCAGCCACGGGGTTGAAGCTTTCTTT. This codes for CASSHGVEAFF.

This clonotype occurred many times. The CDR3 coding sequence is TGTGCCAGCAGTGAGATAACCGGGACAGCGCAAGAGACCCAGTACTTC. Translating gives CASSEITGTAQETQYF. This rearrangement joins TRBV25-1 to TRBJ2-5, with TRBD1 matching 7 bases. Germline V gives CDR1 MGHDK, CDR2 SYGVNS. V dropped 3 bases and J dropped 2; count of bases not matched to a gene: 9. The CDR3 runs 16 residues.

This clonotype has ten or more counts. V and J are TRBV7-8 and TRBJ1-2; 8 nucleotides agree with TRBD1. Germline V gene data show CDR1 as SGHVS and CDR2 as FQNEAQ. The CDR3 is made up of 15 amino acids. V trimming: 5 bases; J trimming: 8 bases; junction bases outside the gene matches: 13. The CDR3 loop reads CASSPLRTGMSGYTF. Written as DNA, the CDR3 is TGTGCCAGCAGCCCGCTCCGGACAGGGATGAGCGGCTACACCTTC.

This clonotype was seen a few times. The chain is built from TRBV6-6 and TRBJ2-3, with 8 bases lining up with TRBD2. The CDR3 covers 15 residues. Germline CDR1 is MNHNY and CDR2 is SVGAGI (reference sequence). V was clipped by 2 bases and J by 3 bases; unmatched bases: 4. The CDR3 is CASSYAASGTDTQYF. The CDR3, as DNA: TGTGCCAGCAGTTACGCGGCTAGCGGGACAGATACGCAGTATTTT.